This TCR beta chain is drawn from a study of tumor-infiltrating lymphocytes in primary liver carcinoma. Across the study: Roughly 3.5 to 7.5 million productive TCRbeta reads were obtained per sample, with similar numbers across tissue types. Findings and caveats of the study: Researchers found tumor-adjacent and tumor-blood pairs overlapped less than tumor region pairs. Tumor specimens were characterized by a significantly higher top-250-clone fraction than blood (p = 0.039).

A primer matching the constant region was used to make TCR beta cDNA from 500 to 650 ng of total RNA. Three nested multiplex PCR rounds, a slightly modified ARM-PCR method, built the TCR beta libraries. TRBV1-TRBV30 forward primers paired with a C-beta reverse primer drove the first two PCR rounds, 10 cycles each. TCRdb called the multiplex PCR reads again in MiXCR, with one record for every CDR3 protein. The table shows 40,000 or so distinct CDR3 sequences, with approximately 82% occurring only once. For each extraction, RNA and DNA were obtained together from approximately 20-30 mg of unsorted bulk tissue. This clonotype was counted many times. Its cognate antigen is unknown. Germline CDR1 reads SGHRS; CDR2 reads YFSETQ. The CDR3 runs 19 residues. Deletions cut 1 base from V and 3 bases from J, with 23 bases between.

The sample comprised tumor-adjacent normal liver tissue. The source is a man aged 35-49 years with primary liver carcinoma and hepatitis B virus infection. The chain links TRBV5-1 to TRBJ2-4; tentatively, D is TRBD2 (5 bases). CDR3 amino acids: CASSLHGRETAVDKNIQYF. In nucleotides, the CDR3 is TGCGCCAGCAGCTTGCATGGTCGGGAAACAGCAGTGGACAAAAACATTCAGTACTTC. The full variable domain, in which reference TRBV5-1 and TRBJ2-4 provide the parts outside the CDR3, is KAGVTQTPRYLIKTRGQQVTLSCSPISGHRSVSWYQQTPGQGLQFLFEYFSETQRNKGNFPGRFSGRQFSNSRSEMNVSTLELGDSALYLCASSLHGRETAVDKNIQYFGAGTRLSVL.